This T cell receptor (beta chain) originates from a study of blood T cell repertoires in COVID-19. On the study more broadly: Material from acute and convalescent COVID-19 was sourced from the United States, Italy and Spain. T cells, B-cell-depleted T cells, or PBMCs supplied cDNA or gDNA.

This CDR3 spans 15 amino acids. V dropped 0 bases and J dropped 8 bases, with 14 bases sitting between them. The germline V gene encodes CDR1 SGDLS and CDR2 YYNGEE. Original analysis: From reference gene primer amplification, estimates of nucleated cell counts were derived. Produced via immunoSEQ multiplex PCR; TCRdb's table is partial and in-frame only. Clone size and V and J calls were adopted from that table, with D and trimming inferred from the DNA. The data show about 150,000 clones, with about 83% seen just once and 2.5% to 3% held by the top ten. The sample was peripheral blood. The sequence was collected from a woman aged 80 or over with COVID-19, enrolled during active disease. This chain links TRBV9 with TRBJ1-4, with a possible D match to TRBD1 (6 bases). CDR3 in DNA: TGTGCCAGCAGCGTAGGGCAGGGGCGAGGGGAAAAACTGTTTTTT. Translation: CASSVGQGRGEKLFF. The full variable domain, rest sourced from reference TRBV9 and TRBJ1-4, is DSGVTQTPKHLITATGQRVTLRCSPRSGDLSVYWYQQSLDQGLQFLIQYYNGEERAKGNILERFSAQQFPDLHSELNLSSLELGDSALYFCASSVGQGRGEKLFFGSGTQLSVL.